The TCR beta chain under discussion was sequenced for a study of CD8+CD57+ T cells in acquired aplastic anemia. Study observations and caveats: Patient and control CD8+ Simpson's diversity was not significantly different. The number of CD8+ CDR3 sequences shared by patients and controls was twenty-nine.

This clonotype was counted many times. What it binds is unknown. Patients selected for sequencing had displayed CD8+CD57+ cell expansion by flow cytometry. Blood samples were obtained from patients who had received no prior therapy. Template material for TCR beta VDJ and CDR3 profiling consisted of genomic DNA. Via MiXCR, TCRdb re-called the reads, giving one row per CDR3 protein. The sample has under 500,000 distinct CDR3 sequences, under 40% seen once. Trimming took off 3 bases at V and 1 base at J, with 15 bases between the two ends. The CDR3 spans 15 residues. Germline CDR1 reads SQVTM; CDR2 reads ANQGSEA.

The sample taken for sequencing was sorted CD4+, CD8+, or CD8+CD57+ T cells (not recorded which) from PBMCs. The rearrangement joins TRBV29-1 to TRBJ2-5, with D perhaps matching TRBD2 (5 bases). The receptor was derived from a human donor with aplastic anemia. The chain's CDR3 is CSVEQAGRAQETQYF. The DNA of the CDR3 is TGCAGCGTTGAGCAGGCGGGTCGGGCCCAAGAGACCCAGTACTTC.